A single sample gave rise to the 20 T cell receptor beta chains below, sequenced in a study of OX40 agonist ivuxolimab in advanced cancers. Only in-frame clones appear in the TCRdb table, and some are missing; sequencing was by immunoSEQ multiplex PCR. The repertoire holds 40,000 to 50,000 clones, with 85% to 90% as singletons. This sample comprised CD4+ or CD8+ T cells sorted from blood, obtained in a trial of the OX40 agonist ivuxolimab. These receptors were obtained from an adult with an advanced solid tumor such as melanoma, head and neck, liver or kidney cancer.

This chain links TRBV7-9 with TRBJ2-1; a possible D gene is TRBD1 (5 bases). Germline V lookup: CDR1 SEHNR, CDR2 FQNEAQ (reference sequence). CDR3 length equals 14 residues. Deletions cut 2 bases from V and 2 bases from J, with 7 bases between. CDR3 sequence: CASSLQGAYNEQFF. Written as DNA, the CDR3 is TGTGCCAGCAGCTTACAGGGTGCCTACAATGAGCAGTTCTTC.

V usage is TRBV6-5 and J usage is TRBJ1-3, with 10 bases matching TRBD1. With 6 bases clipped from V and 10 bases from J, the junction kept 6 bases outside the gene matches. Germline V gives CDR1 MNHEY, CDR2 SVGAGI. CDR3 length: 13 amino acids. Here the CDR3 DNA reads TGTGCCAGCAGCGGGACAGGGGTTGGGACCATATATTTT. Protein: CASSGTGVGTIYF.

The sample holds one count of this clone. The CDR3 coding sequence is TGTGCCAGCAGCGTAGAAGCGGGAGGCGGCAATGAGCAGTTCTTC. This encodes CASSVEAGGGNEQFF. The V call is TRBV9, the J call TRBJ2-1; 9 nucleotides line up with TRBD2. This CDR3 is built from 15 residues. The ends lost 0 bases at V and 6 bases at J; junction bases unmatched: 4. The V gene's germline CDR1 is SGDLS and CDR2 YYNGEE. Variable domain in full (rest from reference TRBV9 and TRBJ2-1): DSGVTQTPKHLITATGQRVTLRCSPRSGDLSVYWYQQSLDQGLQFLIQYYNGEERAKGNILERFSAQQFPDLHSELNLSSLELGDSALYFCASSVEAGGGNEQFFGPGTRLTVL.

The chain joins TRBV4-1 to TRBJ2-6; 8 bases match TRBD1. Per the germline V gene, CDR1 is MGHRA and CDR2 is YSYEKL. With 5 bases clipped from V and 0 bases from J, the junction kept 12 bases outside the gene matches. The CDR3 is 19 amino acids. CDR3 nucleotides: TGCGCCAGCAGCTTCCAGGCCTTCGGACAGGGCTCTGGGGCCAACGTCCTGACTTTC. Translated, it gives CASSFQAFGQGSGANVLTF.

For the CDR3, the DNA is TGTGCCAGCAGCGCCTTTCGGGGGAGCGATCGTGGAGAGACCCAGTACTTC. It encodes CASSAFRGSDRGETQYF. The rearrangement uses TRBV7-9 and TRBJ2-5; possible D gene TRBD2, 6 bases. Trimming took 5 bases from V and 4 from J, leaving 23 bases between them. This CDR3 has 17 residues. In germline, CDR1 is SEHNR, CDR2 FQNEAQ (reference sequence).

V gene TRBV18 combines with J gene TRBJ2-1; D call uncertain. V shed 4 bases and J shed 2 bases, with 9 bases lying between them. CDR3 length equals 14 residues. CDR1 is KGHSH, CDR2 LQKENI, per germline. This chain's CDR3 is CASSRTQAYNEQFF. The CDR3 DNA is TGTGCCAGCTCACGTACTCAGGCCTACAATGAGCAGTTCTTC.

V and J are TRBV19 and TRBJ1-5, with 7 bases identical to TRBD1. V lost 6 bases to trimming and J lost 4 bases; unmatched junction nucleotides: 9. The germline V gene has CDR1 LNHDA and CDR2 SQIVND (reference sequence). The CDR3 extends over 15 amino acids. CDR3 sequence reads: CASRPLGRGNQPQHF. CDR3 DNA: TGTGCCAGTAGACCCCTTGGCAGGGGGAATCAGCCCCAGCATTTT. Filled out from reference TRBV19 and TRBJ1-5, the complete variable domain reads DGGITQSPKYLFRKEGQNVTLSCEQNLNHDAMYWYRQDPGQGLRLIYYSQIVNDFQKGDIAEGYSVSREKKESFPLTVTSAQKNPTAFYLCASRPLGRGNQPQHFGDGTRLSIL.

This clone was detected only once. The chain uses TRBV11-2 and TRBJ1-4; D remains ambiguous. The CDR3 totals 12 residues. Trimming took 5 bases from V and 4 from J, leaving 5 bases between them. Germline CDR1 reads SGHAT; CDR2 reads FQNNGV. The CDR3 here is CASSGRNEKLFF. The CDR3 DNA follows: TGTGCCAGCAGCGGCCGTAATGAAAAACTGTTTTTT.

The rearrangement links TRBV7-9 to TRBJ2-6, with 8 bases lining up with TRBD1. The CDR3 spans 18 residues. V gave up 4 bases and J gave up 0 bases; unmatched junction bases: 8. The germline V gene encodes CDR1 SEHNR and CDR2 FQNEAQ (reference sequence). The DNA for the CDR3 is TGTGCCAGCAGCTCCTCGACAGGGGACATCTCTGGGGCCAACGTCCTGACTTTC. Protein sequence: CASSSSTGDISGANVLTF.

The V and J genes are TRBV28 and TRBJ1-1; 7 bases are shared with TRBD1. Germline-derived CDR1 and CDR2 are MDHEN and SYDVKM. This CDR3 has 15 residues. The V gene end was trimmed by 3 bases and the J gene end by 0 bases; junction bases not matched to a gene: 4. The DNA for the CDR3 is TGTGCCAGCAGTTTCGGGACAGCAATGAACACTGAAGCTTTCTTT. Translated: CASSFGTAMNTEAFF.

The chain carries TRBV20-1 and TRBJ2-1; D not resolved. The CDR3 covers 11 residues. V lost 3 bases and J lost 9, with 9 bases in between. Germline lookup yields CDR1 DFQATT and CDR2 SNEGSKA (reference sequence). The CDR3 DNA reads as TGCAGTGCTAGGGGAAGAGGTGAGCAGTTCTTC. Translating gives CSARGRGEQFF.

J is TRBJ2-1 and V is TRBV11-3, with D perhaps matching TRBD2 (6 bases). Germline V gene lookup returns CDR1 SGHNT and CDR2 YENEEA. Between the trimmed V and J ends, which lost 4 bases and 8 bases, there was a span of 15 bases. CDR3 length: 14 residues. The DNA for the CDR3 is TGTGCCAGCAGCTGGTCCGGGGACTTGGATGAGCAGTTCTTC. Protein: CASSWSGDLDEQFF.

The chain links TRBV5-5 to TRBJ1-2; D gene unclear. With 0 bases removed from V and 4 bases from J, the gap between germline ends came to 10 bases. Germline lookup yields CDR1 SGHKS and CDR2 YYEKEE (reference sequence). The CDR3 covers 14 residues. In DNA form, the CDR3 reads TGTGCCAGCAGCTTGGAGCCAGGCCGCTATGGCTACACCTTC. Translation gives CASSLEPGRYGYTF.

V usage is TRBV30 and J usage is TRBJ1-4; D is ambiguous. V lost 3 bases and J 7 bases, leaving 12 bases between the germline ends. There are 13 residues in the CDR3. Germline-derived CDR1 and CDR2 are GTSNPN and SVGIG (reference sequence). The CDR3 region has the DNA TGTGCCTGGAGCCGGGGATGGGGTGAAAAACTGTTTTTT. The encoded protein is CAWSRGWGEKLFF.

The J gene is TRBJ2-3, the V gene TRBV10-2; D is possibly TRBD2 (7 bases). The ends were cut back, 10 bases at V and 3 bases at J, with 17 bases in the middle. This CDR3 region has 14 residues. Germline CDR1 is WSHSY and CDR2 is SAAADI. The CDR3 region is CATGRGARTDTQYF. CDR3 bases: TGCGCCACCGGCCGGGGGGCCAGGACAGATACGCAGTATTTT.

This chain uses TRBV28 with TRBJ1-1, with D uncertain. Looked up from germline, CDR1 is MDHEN and CDR2 is SYDVKM. The V end lost 6 bases, the J end lost 11 bases, and 13 bases lay between the germline ends. This CDR3 is built from 11 residues. CDR3 in DNA: TGTGCCAGCAGACACCAGGATCCGGCTTTCTTT. Residues: CASRHQDPAFF. Full variable domain (rest looked up from reference TRBV28 and TRBJ1-1): DVKVTQSSRYLVKRTGEKVFLECVQDMDHENMFWYRQDPGLGLRLIYFSYDVKMKEKGDIPEGYSVSREKKERFSLILESASTNQTSMYLCASRHQDPAFFGQGTRLTVV.

The chain links TRBV5-4 to TRBJ2-5, with 7 bases aligning to TRBD2. CDR1 is SGHNT, CDR2 YYREEE, per germline (reference sequence). V trimming: 3 bases; J trimming: 2 bases; junction bases outside the gene matches: 4. This CDR3 region has 14 residues. CDR3 protein: CASSSWTSQETQYF. The CDR3, as DNA: TGTGCCAGCAGCTCGTGGACTAGTCAAGAGACCCAGTACTTC.

J is TRBJ2-1 and V is TRBV5-1; D is ambiguous. The germline gives CDR1 SGHRS, CDR2 YFSETQ. This CDR3 contains 13 residues. V was shortened by 5 bases and J by 3 bases, with 9 bases between the two germline ends. CDR3 loop: CASRLDGYNEQFF. CDR3 nucleotide sequence: TGCGCCAGCAGATTAGATGGCTACAATGAGCAGTTCTTC.

The chain has TRBV29-1 and TRBJ2-1, with D perhaps TRBD1 (6 bases). Germline V CDR1 and CDR2: SQVTM, ANQGSEA. With 5 bases removed from V and 10 bases from J, the gap between germline ends came to 12 bases. This CDR3 spans 11 amino acids. CDR3 sequence: CSVFRQVEQFF. The DNA of the CDR3 is TGCAGCGTTTTTAGACAGGTCGAGCAGTTCTTC.

This clone was counted only a few times. Sequence at one end of the junction differs from germline and may be a read error. V and J are TRBV23-1 and TRBJ2-7; 7 nucleotides line up with TRBD1. TRBV23-1 is given ORF status, its function remaining uncertain. CDR3 length equals 15 residues. The DNA of the CDR3 is TGCGCCAGCACTCAAGCCGGGACAGCCACCTACGAGCAGTACTTC. As protein: CASTQAGTATYEQYF.